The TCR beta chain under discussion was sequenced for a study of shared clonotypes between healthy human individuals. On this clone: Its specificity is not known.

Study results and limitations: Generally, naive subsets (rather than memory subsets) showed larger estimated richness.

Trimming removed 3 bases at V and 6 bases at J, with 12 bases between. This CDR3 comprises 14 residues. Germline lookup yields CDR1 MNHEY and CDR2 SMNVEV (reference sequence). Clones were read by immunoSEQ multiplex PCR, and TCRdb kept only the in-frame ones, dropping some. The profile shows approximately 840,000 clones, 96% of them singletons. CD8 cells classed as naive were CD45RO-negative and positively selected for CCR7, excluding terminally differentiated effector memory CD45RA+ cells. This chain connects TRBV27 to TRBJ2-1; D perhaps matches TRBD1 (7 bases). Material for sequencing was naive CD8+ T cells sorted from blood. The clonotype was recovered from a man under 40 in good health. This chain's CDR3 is CASSFQGGINEQFF. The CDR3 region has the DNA TGTGCCAGCAGTTTTCAGGGGGGTATCAATGAGCAGTTCTTC.